These T cell receptor beta chains were read from a single sample in a study of OX40 agonist ivuxolimab in advanced cancers. The data were produced by immunoSEQ multiplex PCR, yet TCRdb's version contains in-frame clones alone and is incomplete. The sample comprises more than 55,000 clones, approximately 86% of which are singletons, and 3.9% rests with the top ten. This material consisted of CD4+ or CD8+ T cells sorted from blood, taken in a trial of the OX40 agonist ivuxolimab. The receptors shown here come from an adult with an advanced solid tumor such as melanoma, head and neck, liver or kidney cancer. CDR3s include the opening cysteine and the closing phenylalanine or tryptophan. The D gene is left open where the match is weak. Size values are once, few and many counts, or a class for expanded clones, and some rows have none.

TRBV7-2	.	.	TRBJ1-1	TGTGCCAGCAGCTTATATGAGATGGGTTCGAACACTGAAGCTTTCTTT	CASSLYEMGSNTEAFF
TRBV6-5	few	TRBD1	TRBJ1-2	TGTGCCAGCAGTTTCGCCCAGACAGGGTTGGGCTATGGCTACACCTTC	CASSFAQTGLGYGYTF
TRBV29-1	.	.	TRBJ2-1	TGCAGCGTTGGACCAACCGGGGCCAATGAGCAGTTCTTC	CSVGPTGANEQFF
TRBV4-2	.	.	TRBJ1-1	TGTGCCAGCAGCTCCCGACGACAGAATCCGAACACTGAAGCTTTCTTT	CASSSRRQNPNTEAFF
TRBV6-5	.	.	TRBJ2-7	TGTGCCAGCAGTTACTCGGGCGAGCAGTACTTC	CASSYSGEQYF
TRBV6-1	.	.	TRBJ2-7	TGTGCCAGCAGTGAAAGCTACGAGCAGTACTTC	CASSESYEQYF
TRBV7-6	once	.	TRBJ1-5	TGTGCCAGCAGCTTTGCGCAGTCTCAGCCCCAGCATTTT	CASSFAQSQPQHF
TRBV6-5	.	TRBD1	TRBJ2-4	TGTGCCAGCAGTGAACAGGGGGACATTCAGTACTTC	CASSEQGDIQYF
TRBV18	.	TRBD1	TRBJ1-2	TGTGCCAGCTCACCTCCCGGGACAGCTAACTATGGCTACACCTTC	CASSPPGTANYGYTF
TRBV5-4	.	.	TRBJ2-6	TGTGCCAGCAGCACTGGAGCTGGGGCCAACGTCCTGACTTTC	CASSTGAGANVLTF
TRBV4-3	.	.	TRBJ2-3	TGCGCCAGCAGTCGCGCAGGGGGGCCGGGTGTAGATACGCAGTATTTT	CASSRAGGPGVDTQYF
TRBV5-1	few	TRBD1	TRBJ1-6	TGCGCCAGCAGCCCGGGGGGACAGGGGGCAGGTTCACCCCTCCACTTT	CASSPGGQGAGSPLHF
TRBV28	.	TRBD1	TRBJ1-3	TGTGCCAGCAGTTTATCCGACAGGGGGGCTGGAAACACCATATATTTT	CASSLSDRGAGNTIYF
TRBV5-4	.	.	TRBJ1-4	TGTGCCAGCAGCCGGGACGTCGGACCTAATGAAAAACTGTTTTTT	CASSRDVGPNEKLFF
TRBV9	.	.	TRBJ1-5	TGTGCCAGCTCGGGGGGAGGGCATAGCAATCAGCCCCAGCATTTT	CASSGGGHSNQPQHF
TRBV4-3	.	TRBD1	TRBJ2-5	TGCGCCAGCAGCCCCCAAGGGACAGGGGTTGGGGAGACCCAGTACTTC	CASSPQGTGVGETQYF
TRBV19	once	.	TRBJ2-7	TGTGCCAGTGGGGACACCTCCTCGTCCTACGAGCAGTACTTC	CASGDTSSSYEQYF
TRBV5-1	.	.	TRBJ2-1	TGCGCCAGCAGCTTGGCCGGTATCGGGCAGGGGTCCAATGAGCAGTTCTTC	CASSLAGIGQGSNEQFF
TRBV29-1	.	.	TRBJ2-6	TGCAGCGTTGAAGATCTTCAGGCAGCCCACTCTGGGGCCAACGTCCTGACTTTC	CSVEDLQAAHSGANVLTF
TRBV5-8	.	.	TRBJ1-5	TGTGCCAGCAGCCCGCAGGTAATGAAAAATCAGCCCCAGCATTTT	CASSPQVMKNQPQHF
TRBV28	.	.	TRBJ2-1	TGTGCCAGCTACGGTGGCAACAGCCGACCACGGGGTGAGCAGTTCTTC	CASYGGNSRPRGEQFF
TRBV7-8	.	TRBD2	TRBJ2-3	TGTGCCAGCAGCCCGGCCGGGGGGATGGGAGGGTTTACGCAGTATTTT	CASSPAGGMGGFTQYF
TRBV28	.	.	TRBJ1-2	TGTGCCAGCAGTTTAACAGAACTCTATGGCTACACCTTC	CASSLTELYGYTF
TRBV10-2	.	TRBD1	TRBJ1-1	TGCGCCACCGGGACAGTCGTTACTGAAGCTTTCTTT	CATGTVVTEAFF
TRBV9	.	.	TRBJ1-1	TGTGCCAGCAGCGTAGGAGGATCCTTTAACACTGAAGCTTTCTTT	CASSVGGSFNTEAFF
TRBV4-3	.	TRBD1	TRBJ2-7	TGCGCCAGCAGCCAATCGGGACAGGGGTTGGGGGAGCAGTACTTC	CASSQSGQGLGEQYF
TRBV18	.	TRBD1	TRBJ1-1	TGTGCCAGCTCCCGGGACAGGGGATCAAGGAACACTGAAGCTTTCTTT	CASSRDRGSRNTEAFF
TRBV6-6	.	TRBD1	TRBJ1-6	TGTGCCAGCAGTTACTCGGGACAGGGAGGTTCACCCCTCCACTTT	CASSYSGQGGSPLHF
TRBV6-6	.	.	TRBJ1-1	TGTGCCAGCACTGCGACGGCGGGGCCCAACACTGAAGCTTTCTTT	CASTATAGPNTEAFF
TRBV4-3	once	.	TRBJ1-2	TGCGCCAGCAGCCGGAGGTTGGAGGTAGATGGCTACACCTTC	CASSRRLEVDGYTF
TRBV15	.	.	TRBJ1-4	TGTGCCACCAGCAGAGATCTAATAGGGGCTAATGAAAAACTGTTTTTT	CATSRDLIGANEKLFF
TRBV11-3	.	TRBD1	TRBJ2-3	TGTGCCAGCAGCTTAAGTAGGGGGCCAGATACGCAGTATTTT	CASSLSRGPDTQYF
TRBV7-3	.	TRBD2	TRBJ2-5	TGTGCCAGCAGCTTAAATCCGGGGGGAGAGACCCAGTACTTC	CASSLNPGGETQYF
TRBV5-1	.	.	TRBJ2-5	TGCGCCAGCAGCCCTGAACAGGGCACACTGGAGACCCAGTACTTC	CASSPEQGTLETQYF
TRBV19	.	.	TRBJ2-7	TGTGCCAGTAGTATCCACAGCGCGACCCTCTACGAGCAGTACTTC	CASSIHSATLYEQYF
TRBV19	.	.	TRBJ1-1	TGTGCCAGTAGTATAGACCGAAACACTGAAGCTTTCTTT	CASSIDRNTEAFF
TRBV29-1	once	TRBD1	TRBJ2-7	TGCAGCGTTGTAGAGGGGGCGGTTGAGCAGTACTTC	CSVVEGAVEQYF
TRBV2	.	.	TRBJ2-1	TGTGCCAGCAGTGAAGGAGGGGGGGGTGAGCAGTTCTTC	CASSEGGGGEQFF
TRBV19	once	TRBD1	TRBJ1-1	TGTGCCAGTAGTCCGGGACAGGGAATGGGCAACACTGAAGCTTTCTTT	CASSPGQGMGNTEAFF
TRBV4-3	.	.	TRBJ2-4	TGCGCCAGCAGCCCCGGACTGGAGGACATTCAGTACTTC	CASSPGLEDIQYF
TRBV15	.	TRBD2	TRBJ2-1	TGTGCCACCAGCGTCCCCGGGACTAGCGGGGGGGTAGATCAGTTCTTC	CATSVPGTSGGVDQFF
TRBV4-3	.	.	TRBJ1-2	TGCGCCAGCAGCCGGACACTGGGAAACTATGGCTACACCTTC	CASSRTLGNYGYTF
TRBV7-2	.	TRBD2	TRBJ2-1	TGTGCCAGCAGCGCGAGCGGGGGACTGGGAATGTTCTTC	CASSASGGLGMFF
TRBV6-5	.	.	TRBJ1-3	TGTGCCAGCAGGACCATTGGAAACACCATATATTTT	CASRTIGNTIYF
TRBV5-1	.	TRBD1	TRBJ1-2	TGCGCCAGCAGCTCACCGGACAGGGAGAGTGGCTACACCTTC	CASSSPDRESGYTF
TRBV11-3	.	.	TRBJ1-1	TGTGCCAGCAGCTTAGGGGCAGCGGGGAACACTGAAGCTTTCTTT	CASSLGAAGNTEAFF
TRBV29-1	.	.	TRBJ1-2	TGCAGCGTTGAACCGGGTCCTTCGAGCAGCTACACCTTC	CSVEPGPSSSYTF
TRBV5-1	.	.	TRBJ2-3	TGCGCCAGCAGCTTGGGGCGGACCGGGACACCTAGCACAGATACGCAGTATTTT	CASSLGRTGTPSTDTQYF
TRBV12-5	.	.	TRBJ1-3	TGTGCTAGTGGTTTGGGGGTATCTGGAAACACCATATATTTT	CASGLGVSGNTIYF
TRBV28	.	.	TRBJ2-1	TGTGCCAGCACCCGAGGGGAAGGTCCGATCAATGAGCAGTTCTTC	CASTRGEGPINEQFF
TRBV6-6	.	.	TRBJ2-1	TGTGCCAGCAGTTATATTCAGGGGCTAGGCTACAATGAGCAGTTCTTC	CASSYIQGLGYNEQFF
TRBV7-2	.	TRBD1	TRBJ2-2	TGTGCCAGCAACCCGACAGGGGGTAACACCGGGGAGCTGTTTTTT	CASNPTGGNTGELFF
TRBV5-1	.	.	TRBJ1-1	TGCGCCACCAGCGGATCGGGGGGCGGCACTGAAGCTTTCTTT	CATSGSGGGTEAFF
TRBV27	.	TRBD1	TRBJ1-4	TGTGCCAGCAGACAGGGGCTAGGGGTTGGAGAAAAACTGTTTTTT	CASRQGLGVGEKLFF
TRBV7-2	.	.	TRBJ2-4	TGTGCCAGCAGCACCGGCCTCGCGGGGAGCATTCAGTACTTC	CASSTGLAGSIQYF